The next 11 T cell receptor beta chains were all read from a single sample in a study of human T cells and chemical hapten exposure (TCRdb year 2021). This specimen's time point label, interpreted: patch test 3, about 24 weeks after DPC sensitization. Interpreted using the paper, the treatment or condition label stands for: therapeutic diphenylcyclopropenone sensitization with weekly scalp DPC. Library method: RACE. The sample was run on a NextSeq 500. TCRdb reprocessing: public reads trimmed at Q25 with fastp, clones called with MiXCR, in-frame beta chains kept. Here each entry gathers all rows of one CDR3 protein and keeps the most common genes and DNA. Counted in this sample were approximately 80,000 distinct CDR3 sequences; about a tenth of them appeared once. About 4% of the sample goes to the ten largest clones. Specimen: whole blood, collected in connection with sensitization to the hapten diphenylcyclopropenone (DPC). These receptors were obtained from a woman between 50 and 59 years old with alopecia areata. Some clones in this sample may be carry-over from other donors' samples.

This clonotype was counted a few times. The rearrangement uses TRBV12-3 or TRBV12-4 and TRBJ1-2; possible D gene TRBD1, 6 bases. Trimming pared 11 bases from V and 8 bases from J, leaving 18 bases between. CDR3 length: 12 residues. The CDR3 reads CASGDTRGGYTF. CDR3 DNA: TGTGCCTCGGGGGACACAAGAGGCGGCTACACCTTC.

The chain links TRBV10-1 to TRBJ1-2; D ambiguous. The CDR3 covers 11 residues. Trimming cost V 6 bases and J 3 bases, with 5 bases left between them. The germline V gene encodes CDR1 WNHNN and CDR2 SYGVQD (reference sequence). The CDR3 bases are TGCGCCAGCAGGACGGACTATGGCTACACCTTC. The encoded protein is CASRTDYGYTF.

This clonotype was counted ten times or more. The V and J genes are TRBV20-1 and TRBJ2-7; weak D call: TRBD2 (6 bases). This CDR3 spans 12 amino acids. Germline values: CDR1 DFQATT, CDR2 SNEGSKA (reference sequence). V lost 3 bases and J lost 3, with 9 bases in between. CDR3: CSASPGSYEQYF. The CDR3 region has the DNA TGCAGTGCTAGTCCCGGGAGCTACGAGCAGTACTTC.

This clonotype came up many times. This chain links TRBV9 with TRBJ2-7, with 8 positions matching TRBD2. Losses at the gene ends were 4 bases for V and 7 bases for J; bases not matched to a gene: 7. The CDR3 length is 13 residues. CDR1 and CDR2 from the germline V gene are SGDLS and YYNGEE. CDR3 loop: CASSRGGRGEQYF. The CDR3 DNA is TGTGCCAGCAGCCGGGGGGGGCGCGGTGAGCAGTACTTC.

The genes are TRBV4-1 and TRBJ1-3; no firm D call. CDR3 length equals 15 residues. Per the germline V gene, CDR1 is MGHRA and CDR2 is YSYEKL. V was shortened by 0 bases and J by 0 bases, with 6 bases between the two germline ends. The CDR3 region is CASSQDPGSGNTIYF. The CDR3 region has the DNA TGCGCCAGCAGCCAAGATCCGGGCTCTGGAAACACCATATATTTT.

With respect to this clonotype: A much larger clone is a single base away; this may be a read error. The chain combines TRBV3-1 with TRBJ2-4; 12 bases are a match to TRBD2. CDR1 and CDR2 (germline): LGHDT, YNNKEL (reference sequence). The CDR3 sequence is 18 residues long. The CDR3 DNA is TGTGCCAGCAGCACACTTACGACTAGCGGGAGTGCCAAAAACATTCAGCACTTC. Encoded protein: CASSTLTTSGSAKNIQHF.

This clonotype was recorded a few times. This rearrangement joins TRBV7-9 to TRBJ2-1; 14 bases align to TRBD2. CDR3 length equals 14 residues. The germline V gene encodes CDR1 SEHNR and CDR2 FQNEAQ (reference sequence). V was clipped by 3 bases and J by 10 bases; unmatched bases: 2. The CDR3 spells CASSLGLAGDEQFF. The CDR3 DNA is TGTGCCAGCAGCTTGGGACTAGCGGGGGACGAGCAGTTCTTC.

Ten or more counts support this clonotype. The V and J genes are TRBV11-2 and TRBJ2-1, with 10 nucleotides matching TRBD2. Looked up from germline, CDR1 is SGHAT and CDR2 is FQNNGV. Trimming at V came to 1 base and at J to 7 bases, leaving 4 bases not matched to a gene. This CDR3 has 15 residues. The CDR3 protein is CASSLGLAGSNEQFF. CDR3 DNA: TGTGCCAGCAGCTTAGGACTAGCGGGTTCGAATGAGCAGTTCTTC.

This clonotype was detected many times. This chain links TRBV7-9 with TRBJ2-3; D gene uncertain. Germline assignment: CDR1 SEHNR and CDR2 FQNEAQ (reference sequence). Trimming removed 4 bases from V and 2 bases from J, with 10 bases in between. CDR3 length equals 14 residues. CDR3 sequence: CASSWKESTDTQYF. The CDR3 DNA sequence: TGTGCCAGCAGCTGGAAGGAGTCCACAGATACGCAGTATTTT.

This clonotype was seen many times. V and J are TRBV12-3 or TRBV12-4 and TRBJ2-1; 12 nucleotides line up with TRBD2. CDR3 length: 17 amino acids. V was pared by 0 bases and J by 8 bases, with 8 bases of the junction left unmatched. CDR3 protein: CASSLAGASGRADEQFF. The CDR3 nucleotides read TGTGCCAGCAGTTTAGCTGGAGCTAGCGGGAGGGCGGATGAGCAGTTCTTC.

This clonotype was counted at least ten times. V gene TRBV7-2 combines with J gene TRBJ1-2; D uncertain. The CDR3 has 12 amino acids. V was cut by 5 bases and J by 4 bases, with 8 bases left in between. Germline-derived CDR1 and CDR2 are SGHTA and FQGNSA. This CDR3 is CASSQSSYGYTF. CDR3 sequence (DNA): TGTGCCAGCAGCCAGTCATCCTATGGCTACACCTTC.